What follows are 28 T cell receptor beta chains derived from one specimen sequenced in a study of long-term antiretroviral therapy in people with HIV. This was the immunoSEQ v3.0 assay at survey level. Some clones are missing from TCRdb's copy, which holds only in-frame ones; the method was immunoSEQ multiplex PCR. The sample lists some 20,000 clones, 84% occurring once. The material sequenced was unsorted PBMCs, taken about 5.7 years after starting antiretroviral therapy. The receptors come from a man aged 25-45 years with HIV.

This chain links TRBV7-9 with TRBJ2-1; D possibly corresponds to TRBD2 (5 bases). Trimming removed 5 bases at V and 3 bases at J, with 17 bases between. The CDR3 runs 16 residues. CDR1 SEHNR and CDR2 FQNEAQ come from the germline V gene (reference sequence). The CDR3 coding sequence is TGTGCCAGCAGCCCTACCATAGCGCGAAACTACAATGAGCAGTTCTTC. This translates into CASSPTIARNYNEQFF.

The chain employs TRBV11-2 and TRBJ1-1; D unclear. Germline CDR1 reads SGHAT; CDR2 reads FQNNGV. V was cut by 4 bases and J by 5 bases, with 14 bases left in between. This CDR3 spans 14 amino acids. CDR3 DNA sequence: TGTGCCAGCAGCTGGTCAATAGTAGAAACTGAAGCTTTCTTT. Translating it yields CASSWSIVETEAFF.

The chain uses TRBV9 and TRBJ1-2; D uncertain. From germline, CDR1 is SGDLS and CDR2 YYNGEE. The V end was cut by 0 bases, the J end by 2 bases, with 14 bases between. This CDR3 comprises 16 residues. The CDR3 DNA follows: TGTGCCAGCAGCGTAGCGGGAGCCCTAGGGAACTATGGCTACACCTTC. Translated: CASSVAGALGNYGYTF.

The V gene is TRBV4-1, the J gene TRBJ1-1; possibly TRBD1 for D (5 bases). V was clipped by 0 bases and J by 3 bases, with 14 bases between them. Germline V gene lookup returns CDR1 MGHRA and CDR2 YSYEKL. CDR3 length equals 16 residues. CDR3 region: CASSQDVGGTYTEAFF. The DNA of the CDR3 is TGCGCCAGCAGCCAAGATGTGGGAGGGACGTACACTGAAGCTTTCTTT.

DNA of the CDR3: TGTGCCAGCAGCTCGGAACAGGGCGCGAACTACGAGCAGTACTTC. Translating it yields CASSSEQGANYEQYF. The rearrangement links TRBV11-2 to TRBJ2-7; a weak D match, TRBD1 (6 bases). Trimming removed 4 bases from V and 3 bases from J, with 16 bases in between. There are 15 residues in the CDR3. Looked up from germline, CDR1 is SGHAT and CDR2 is FQNNGV.

The chain links TRBV29-1 to TRBJ1-2, with unresolved D. The V gene lost 5 bases and the J gene lost 4 bases, with 14 bases spanning the gap. The CDR3 runs to 13 residues. From germline, CDR1 is SQVTM and CDR2 ANQGSEA. The CDR3 DNA follows: TGCAGCGTTACGCCAGGTAGTGGCTATGGCTACACCTTC. Its protein product is CSVTPGSGYGYTF.

The chain combines TRBV19 with TRBJ2-7, with TRBD1 matching 8 bases. Germline CDR1 is LNHDA and CDR2 is SQIVND (reference sequence). V trimming: 6 bases; J trimming: 6 bases; junction bases outside the gene matches: 10. The CDR3 has 14 amino acids. The CDR3 loop reads CASRQTGVQGEQYF. The CDR3 DNA reads as TGTGCCAGTAGGCAGACAGGGGTTCAGGGCGAGCAGTACTTC.

This chain links TRBV5-4 with TRBJ1-1, with D perhaps matching TRBD1 (5 bases). Trimming took 1 base from V and 2 from J, leaving 9 bases between them. The CDR3 spans 14 residues. Germline CDR1 and CDR2: SGHNT and YYREEE (reference sequence). The CDR3 coding sequence is TGTGCCAGCAGCTTGCAGGGTCGCAACACTGAAGCTTTCTTT. As protein: CASSLQGRNTEAFF.

In DNA, the CDR3 is TGCGCCAGCAGCCAAGATAGGGGTACTGGAAACACCATATATTTT. This translates into CASSQDRGTGNTIYF. The V gene is TRBV4-3, the J gene TRBJ1-3; D might be TRBD1 (5 bases). Germline loops: CDR1 LGHNA, CDR2 YSLEER. The CDR3 has 15 residues. The V end was cut by 0 bases, the J end by 2 bases, with 8 bases between.

The rearrangement uses TRBV7-6 and TRBJ2-7; 9 positions agree with TRBD2. The germline CDR1 and CDR2 sequences are SGHVS and FNYEAQ. This CDR3 region has 15 residues. V was clipped by 5 bases and J by 1 base; unmatched bases: 6. CDR3 in DNA: TGTGCCAGCAGCCCCACCGGACTAGCGTCCTACGAGCAGTACTTC. Its protein is CASSPTGLASYEQYF.

The chain recombines TRBV6-6 with TRBJ2-1; a possible D gene is TRBD2 (6 bases). Germline V CDR1 and CDR2: MNHNY, SVGAGI (reference sequence). The CDR3 covers 13 residues. V lost 5 bases and J 4 bases, leaving 9 bases between the germline ends. DNA of the CDR3: TGTGCCAGCAGTACGGGAGCTTACAATGAGCAGTTCTTC. It encodes CASSTGAYNEQFF.

The genes are TRBV7-8 and TRBJ1-5, with D unresolved. V gave up 0 bases and J gave up 7 bases, with 16 bases separating them. From germline, CDR1 is SGHVS and CDR2 FQNEAQ. The CDR3 extends over 16 amino acids. In DNA, the CDR3 is TGTGCCAGCAGCTTAGCCCTCGCAGCCACCGTCCAGCCCCAGCATTTT. It codes for CASSLALAATVQPQHF.

The chain has TRBV5-1 and TRBJ1-1, with D uncertain. Germline CDR1 SGHRS, CDR2 YFSETQ. The V end lost 2 bases, the J end lost 1 base, and 12 bases lay between the germline ends. CDR3 length equals 15 residues. Here the CDR3 reads CASSFRGMGNTEAFF. In DNA form, the CDR3 reads TGCGCCAGCAGCTTCCGCGGGATGGGGAACACTGAAGCTTTCTTT.

The chain carries TRBV18 and TRBJ2-7, with D possibly matching TRBD1 (7 bases). With 3 bases removed from V and 6 bases from J, the gap between germline ends came to 24 bases. Germline CDR1 reads KGHSH; CDR2 reads LQKENI. The CDR3 length is 17 residues. Written as DNA, the CDR3 is TGTGCCAGCTCACCGACCGCGGCGGGAACAGGGGTTCGCGAGCAGTACTTC. Translated, it gives CASSPTAAGTGVREQYF.

V and J are TRBV19 and TRBJ1-1; D uncertain. CDR1 is LNHDA and CDR2 is SQIVND in the germline V gene (reference sequence). The CDR3 sequence is 15 residues long. The V and J ends lost 5 bases and 4 bases respectively, with 17 bases between them. In DNA, the CDR3 is TGTGCCAGTAGTGTCGCCCTGGGAAGGAGCACTGAAGCTTTCTTT. Encoded protein: CASSVALGRSTEAFF. The whole variable domain, remainder taken from reference TRBV19 and TRBJ1-1, is DGGITQSPKYLFRKEGQNVTLSCEQNLNHDAMYWYRQDPGQGLRLIYYSQIVNDFQKGDIAEGYSVSREKKESFPLTVTSAQKNPTAFYLCASSVALGRSTEAFFGQGTRLTVV.

The chain has TRBV5-1 and TRBJ2-3; TRBD2 aligns across 11 bases. CDR3 length: 15 residues. The J segment lost 6 bases and the V segment lost 4 bases, leaving 7 bases of the junction unmatched. Per germline, CDR1 SGHRS and CDR2 YFSETQ. The CDR3 coding sequence is TGCGCCAGCAGCGCGGGACTAGCGGAACCCGATACGCAGTATTTT. It yields the protein CASSAGLAEPDTQYF.

The V and J genes are TRBV6-5 and TRBJ2-7; D is undetermined. The V gene lost 0 bases and the J gene lost 2 bases, with 11 bases spanning the gap. Germline V CDR1 and CDR2: MNHEY, SVGAGI. The CDR3 has 15 residues. CDR3 in amino acids: CASSYSYSSAYEQYF. The DNA for the CDR3 is TGTGCCAGCAGTTACTCGTATAGCTCAGCCTACGAGCAGTACTTC.

The chain is built from TRBV6-6 and TRBJ2-7; the D gene is possibly TRBD2 (6 bases). V dropped 7 bases and J dropped 4 bases, with 14 bases sitting between them. CDR3 size: 13 residues. In germline, CDR1 is MNHNY, CDR2 SVGAGI (reference sequence). The CDR3 region has the DNA TGTGCCAGCATCTTCAGTCGGGGGTACGAGCAGTACTTC. Its translation is CASIFSRGYEQYF.

V is TRBV5-6 and J is TRBJ2-7; no reliable D call. Trimming cost V 0 bases and J 7 bases, with 20 bases left between them. CDR3 length: 16 residues. Germline-derived CDR1 and CDR2 are SGHDT and YYEEEE. The CDR3 bases are TGTGCCAGCAGCTTGGGTTTGGCAGATCTATTAGGGGAGCAGTACTTC. Its translation is CASSLGLADLLGEQYF.

The chain recombines TRBV5-1 with TRBJ2-2, with D possibly TRBD1 on 5 matching bases. The CDR3 is 15 amino acids. Deletions cut 1 base from V and 1 base from J, with 8 bases between. Germline assignment: CDR1 SGHRS and CDR2 YFSETQ. The CDR3 loop reads CASSLPDKNTGELFF. The CDR3 bases are TGCGCCAGCAGCTTGCCGGACAAGAACACCGGGGAGCTGTTTTTT.

The chain couples TRBV7-9 to TRBJ2-7; D uncertain. CDR3 length equals 13 residues. Germline-derived CDR1 and CDR2 are SEHNR and FQNEAQ (reference sequence). Between the trimmed V and J ends, which lost 4 bases and 4 bases, there was a span of 11 bases. The CDR3 DNA reads as TGTGCCAGCAGCTCCTCCCTTAGATACGAGCAGTACTTC. The encoded protein is CASSSSLRYEQYF.

The chain couples TRBV28 to TRBJ2-1, with D possibly TRBD2 on 5 matching bases. The CDR3 covers 17 residues. Germline values: CDR1 MDHEN, CDR2 SYDVKM. V shed 4 bases and J shed 6 bases, with 22 bases lying between them. The DNA of the CDR3 is TGTGCCAGCAGTTCCCCCACTGCTGTAGGACTCCCCAATGAGCAGTTCTTC. Translated: CASSSPTAVGLPNEQFF.

V and J are TRBV7-2 and TRBJ1-1; 12 bases match TRBD1. CDR3 length: 17 amino acids. Germline V gene sequence: CDR1 SGHTA, CDR2 FQGNSA. The trim removed 6 bases at V and 5 bases at J, leaving 13 bases unmatched. DNA for the CDR3: TGTGCCAGCAGTCAGGGGACAGGGGGCTCCCGATGGACTGAAGCTTTCTTT. Residues: CASSQGTGGSRWTEAFF.

V usage is TRBV18 and J usage is TRBJ1-3; D call uncertain. Per germline, CDR1 KGHSH and CDR2 LQKENI. V was cut by 6 bases and J by 0 bases, with 15 bases left in between. CDR3 size: 16 residues. CDR3 in amino acids: CASSPGGRHSGNTIYF. CDR3 sequence (DNA): TGTGCCAGCTCTCCCGGAGGCCGCCACTCTGGAAACACCATATATTTT.

This clone showed up just a few times. J is TRBJ2-7 and V is TRBV2, with TRBD1 as a possible D gene (6 bases). Germline lookup yields CDR1 SNHLY and CDR2 FYNNEI. This CDR3 spans 12 amino acids. V shed 4 bases and J shed 9 bases, with 13 bases lying between them. The CDR3 here is CASSGGPTGQYF. The CDR3 coding sequence is TGTGCCAGCAGTGGAGGACCGACAGGGCAGTACTTC.

CDR3 coding DNA: TGCGCCAGCAGCCAAAGGGCTAGCGGGGGGGCAGATGGGCAGTTCTTC. Residues: CASSQRASGGADGQFF. J is TRBJ2-1 and V is TRBV4-3, with 12 bases aligning to TRBD2. Trimming at V came to 2 bases and at J to 12 bases, leaving 11 bases not matched to a gene. CDR3 length: 16 residues. Looked up from germline, CDR1 is LGHNA and CDR2 is YSLEER.

This chain joins TRBV4-2 and TRBJ2-6, with D hard to call. Germline V gene data show CDR1 as LGHNA and CDR2 as YNFKEQ. The ends were cut back, 0 bases at V and 4 bases at J, with 10 bases in the middle. CDR3 length equals 16 residues. The CDR3 here is CASSQDFGSGANVLTF. CDR3 bases: TGTGCCAGCAGCCAAGATTTCGGGTCCGGGGCCAACGTCCTGACTTTC.

The chain carries TRBV6-1 and TRBJ2-7; a weak D match, TRBD2 (9 bases). The germline V and J ends were trimmed by 1 base and 4 bases, with 29 bases remaining between them. The germline gives CDR1 MNHNS, CDR2 SASEGT. The CDR3 loop spans 20 amino acids. The CDR3 DNA sequence: TGTGCCAGCAGTGAAGTAGACAGGGGTAGCGGGAGTTTAACCAGATACGAGCAGTACTTC. The encoded protein is CASSEVDRGSGSLTRYEQYF.